Below are 21 T cell receptor beta chains sequenced from a single sample in a study of blood T cell repertoires in COVID-19. Repertoires were generated with immunoSEQ multiplex PCR, while TCRdb's copy carries only in-frame clones and drops some. The sample includes roughly 100,000 clones, roughly 90% of them seen just once. Specimen: peripheral blood. These receptor sequences come from a human donor in a cohort sampled during active COVID-19.

This clone was counted between two and nine times. J is TRBJ2-3 and V is TRBV7-9; D perhaps matches TRBD2 (5 bases). The germline CDR1 and CDR2 sequences are SEHNR and FQNEAQ (reference sequence). This CDR3 comprises 14 residues. V was shortened by 1 base and J by 3 bases, with 8 bases between the two germline ends. The chain's CDR3 is CASSLGRTTDTQYF. The CDR3 DNA reads TGTGCCAGCAGCTTAGGCAGGACTACAGATACGCAGTATTTT.

The chain uses TRBV3-1 (or the pseudogene TRBV3-2) and TRBJ1-2; D unclear. Germline CDR1 LGHDT, CDR2 YNNKEL (reference sequence). The CDR3 is made up of 18 amino acids. V gave up 1 base and J gave up 4 bases, with 22 bases separating them. The CDR3 bases are TGTGCCAGCAGCCAAGTATTACTATATCGGACGGACTTCTATGGCTACACCTTC. It is translated as CASSQVLLYRTDFYGYTF.

The chain links TRBV27 to TRBJ1-1; 9 bases are shared with TRBD1. The germline V gene has CDR1 MNHEY and CDR2 SMNVEV (reference sequence). V was pared by 4 bases and J by 6 bases, with 6 bases of the junction left unmatched. The CDR3 contains 14 residues. The CDR3: CASSWRQGVAEAFF. The CDR3 coding sequence is TGTGCCAGCAGTTGGAGACAGGGGGTAGCTGAAGCTTTCTTT.

The V gene is TRBV9, the J gene TRBJ2-2; no reliable D call. Between the trimmed V and J ends, which lost 7 bases and 6 bases, there was a span of 10 bases. In germline, CDR1 is SGDLS, CDR2 YYNGEE. This CDR3 has 12 amino acids. The chain's CDR3 is CASSSFSGELFF. The CDR3 DNA sequence: TGTGCCAGCTCTAGTTTTTCCGGGGAGCTGTTTTTT.

V and J are TRBV6-4 and TRBJ2-1; 9 bases are a match to TRBD2. This CDR3 is built from 14 residues. With V trimmed by 3 bases and J by 4 bases, 1 base remained unmatched. Germline V CDR1 and CDR2: MRHNA, SNTAGT. CDR3 protein: CASSEREGYNEQFF. CDR3 nucleotide sequence: TGTGCCAGCAGTGAGCGGGAGGGTTACAATGAGCAGTTCTTC.

The chain joins TRBV6-5 to TRBJ1-1; D gene unclear. Looked up from germline, CDR1 is MNHEY and CDR2 is SVGAGI. This CDR3 is 15 amino acids long. Trimming took off 0 bases at V and 4 bases at J, with 12 bases between the two ends. The CDR3 coding sequence is TGTGCCAGCAGTTACTCTATAACGAGGAGCACTGAAGCTTTCTTT. Its translation: CASSYSITRSTEAFF.

This clone is a singleton in its sample. The chain is built from TRBV6-5 and TRBJ2-7; TRBD1 agrees at 9 bases. Germline CDR1 reads MNHEY; CDR2 reads SVGAGI. The V gene end was trimmed by 2 bases and the J gene end by 1 base; junction bases not matched to a gene: 3. The CDR3 has 15 amino acids. The CDR3 sequence is CASSYRDRVSYEQYF. CDR3 DNA sequence: TGTGCCAGCAGTTACCGGGACAGGGTTTCCTACGAGCAGTACTTC.

This chain joins TRBV6-5 and TRBJ1-4; maybe TRBD1 (5 bases). This CDR3 spans 14 amino acids. Trimming stripped 4 bases from V and 2 bases from J, with 8 bases between. Per the germline V gene, CDR1 is MNHEY and CDR2 is SVGAGI. CDR3 bases: TGTGCCAGCAGTTCCAGGGTTACTAATGAAAAACTGTTTTTT. Its translation: CASSSRVTNEKLFF.

The V and J genes are TRBV2 and TRBJ1-2, with D perhaps TRBD1 (5 bases). Germline V gives CDR1 SNHLY, CDR2 FYNNEI. This CDR3 has 15 amino acids. Trimming took off 2 bases at V and 0 bases at J, with 10 bases between the two ends. The CDR3 loop reads CASSETGGANYGYTF. The CDR3 nucleotides read TGTGCCAGCAGTGAAACGGGAGGGGCTAACTATGGCTACACCTTC.

V is TRBV6-2 or TRBV6-3 and J is TRBJ1-1; no clear D. Between the trimmed V and J ends, which lost 2 bases and 1 base, there was a span of 8 bases. Germline CDR1 MNHEY, CDR2 SVGEGT. The CDR3 spans 14 residues. The CDR3 DNA reads as TGTGCCAGCAGTTACATTTCAGGGAACACTGAAGCTTTCTTT. This encodes CASSYISGNTEAFF.

This clone was detected once. The gene calls are TRBV19 and TRBJ1-5; TRBD1 agrees at 7 bases. Germline-derived CDR1 and CDR2 are LNHDA and SQIVND (reference sequence). This CDR3 is 15 amino acids long. J gave up 1 base and V 6 bases, and 6 bases lay outside the gene matches. The CDR3 reads CASSLDRASNQPQHF. The CDR3 nucleotides are TGTGCCAGTAGCCTCGACAGGGCAAGCAATCAGCCCCAGCATTTT. Full variable domain (missing parts from reference TRBV19 and TRBJ1-5): DGGITQSPKYLFRKEGQNVTLSCEQNLNHDAMYWYRQDPGQGLRLIYYSQIVNDFQKGDIAEGYSVSREKKESFPLTVTSAQKNPTAFYLCASSLDRASNQPQHFGDGTRLSIL.

The rearrangement joins TRBV12-3 or TRBV12-4 to TRBJ2-7, with TRBD2 identical over 11 bases. This CDR3 is 13 amino acids long. Trimming cost V 5 bases and J 3 bases; bases outside gene matches: 0. CDR3 DNA sequence: TGTGCCAGCAGTGGGACTAGCGGCTACGAGCAGTACTTC. Translated: CASSGTSGYEQYF.

This chain links TRBV4-3 with TRBJ2-7; 7 positions match TRBD1. This CDR3 is built from 14 residues. Germline trimming cut 3 bases from V and 5 bases from J; bases unmatched to any gene: 7. CDR1 and CDR2 from the germline V gene are LGHNA and YSLEER. The CDR3 sequence is CASSHRQGRDEQYF. The CDR3 nucleotides read TGCGCCAGCAGCCACAGACAGGGTCGGGACGAGCAGTACTTC.

V usage is TRBV15 and J usage is TRBJ2-7; 9 nucleotides line up with TRBD1. Germline CDR1 is LNHNV and CDR2 is YYDKDF (reference sequence). Losses at the gene ends were 5 bases for V and 5 bases for J; bases not matched to a gene: 7. This CDR3 spans 14 amino acids. The CDR3 reads CATSARDRVNEQYF. The CDR3 nucleotides read TGTGCCACCAGCGCCCGGGACAGGGTCAACGAGCAGTACTTC.

The V gene is TRBV4-2, the J gene TRBJ2-7, with 10 bases that match TRBD1. V dropped 1 base and J dropped 5; count of bases not matched to a gene: 2. Germline V gives CDR1 LGHNA, CDR2 YNFKEQ. There are 14 residues in the CDR3. DNA of the CDR3: TGTGCCAGCAGCCAAGCCGGGACAGGGGACGAGCAGTACTTC. Amino acids: CASSQAGTGDEQYF.

The chain joins TRBV15 to TRBJ2-7; a weak D match, TRBD1 (5 bases). The CDR3 covers 15 residues. Per the germline V gene, CDR1 is LNHNV and CDR2 is YYDKDF (reference sequence). V shed 0 bases and J shed 5 bases, with 14 bases lying between them. CDR3 DNA: TGTGCCACCAGCAGAGATTCTGGCAGGGCGGACGAGCAGTACTTC. Its protein product is CATSRDSGRADEQYF. The whole variable domain, remainder taken from reference TRBV15 and TRBJ2-7, is DAMVIQNPRYQVTQFGKPVTLSCSQTLNHNVMYWYQQKSSQAPKLLFHYYDKDFNNEADTPDNFQSRRPNTSFCFLDIRSPGLGDTAMYLCATSRDSGRADEQYFGPGTRLTVT.

The chain recombines TRBV19 with TRBJ2-5; TRBD1 matches at 7 bases. This CDR3 is built from 15 residues. The V segment lost 3 bases and the J segment 2 bases; nucleotides outside the gene matches: 6. CDR1 LNHDA and CDR2 SQIVND come from the germline V gene (reference sequence). The chain's CDR3 is CASSIGTGDQETQYF. CDR3 nucleotide sequence: TGTGCCAGTAGTATTGGTACAGGGGATCAAGAGACCCAGTACTTC. The full variable domain, with the rest looked up from reference TRBV19 and TRBJ2-5, is DGGITQSPKYLFRKEGQNVTLSCEQNLNHDAMYWYRQDPGQGLRLIYYSQIVNDFQKGDIAEGYSVSREKKESFPLTVTSAQKNPTAFYLCASSIGTGDQETQYFGPGTRLLVL.

In this sample, this clone turned up once. The chain recombines TRBV7-3 with TRBJ1-2; D perhaps matches TRBD1 (5 bases). There are 15 residues in the CDR3. V was cut by 1 base and J by 0 bases, with 9 bases left in between. Germline V lookup: CDR1 SGHTA, CDR2 FQGTGA. Here the CDR3 reads CASSLRGGTNYGYTF. The CDR3 DNA follows: TGTGCCAGCAGCTTAAGGGGCGGGACTAACTATGGCTACACCTTC.

This rearrangement joins TRBV7-6 to TRBJ1-6; maybe TRBD1 (6 bases). Trimming took 2 bases from V and 7 from J, leaving 12 bases between them. The CDR3 sequence is 15 residues long. The germline V gene has CDR1 SGHVS and CDR2 FNYEAQ. The CDR3 is CASSLRGEGNSPLHF. In DNA, the CDR3 is TGTGCCAGCAGCTTAAGGGGGGAGGGAAATTCACCCCTCCACTTT.

In DNA form, the CDR3 reads TGCAGTGGGTCGCGCTATGGCTACACCTTC. This translates into CSGSRYGYTF. This chain connects TRBV20-1 to TRBJ1-2; no clear D gene. The CDR3 consists of 10 residues. V gave up 7 bases and J gave up 4 bases, with 7 bases separating them. Germline loops: CDR1 DFQATT, CDR2 SNEGSKA (reference sequence).

The chain recombines TRBV7-9 with TRBJ2-5, with 7 bases matching TRBD1. Looked up from germline, CDR1 is SEHNR and CDR2 is FQNEAQ (reference sequence). V trimming: 6 bases; J trimming: 0 bases; junction bases outside the gene matches: 4. The CDR3 length is 14 residues. CDR3 DNA sequence: TGTGCCAGCAGACCGGGACAGTACCAAGAGACCCAGTACTTC. Translating gives CASRPGQYQETQYF. The full variable domain, with the rest looked up from reference TRBV7-9 and TRBJ2-5, is DTGVSQNPRHKITKRGQNVTFRCDPISEHNRLYWYRQTLGQGPEFLTYFQNEAQLEKSRLLSDRFSAERPKGSFSTLEIQRTEQGDSAMYLCASRPGQYQETQYFGPGTRLLVL.